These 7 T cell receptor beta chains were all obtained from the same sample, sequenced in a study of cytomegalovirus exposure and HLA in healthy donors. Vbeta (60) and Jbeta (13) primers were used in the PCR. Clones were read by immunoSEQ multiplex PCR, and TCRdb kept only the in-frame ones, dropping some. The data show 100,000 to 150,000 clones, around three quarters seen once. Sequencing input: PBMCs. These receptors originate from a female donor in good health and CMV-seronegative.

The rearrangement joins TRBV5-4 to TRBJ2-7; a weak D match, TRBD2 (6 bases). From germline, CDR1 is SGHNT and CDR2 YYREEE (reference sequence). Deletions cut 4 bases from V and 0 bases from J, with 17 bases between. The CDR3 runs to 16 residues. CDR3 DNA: TGTGCCAGCAGCCAGATCACTAGCTCCAGCTCCTACGAGCAGTACTTC. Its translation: CASSQITSSSSYEQYF.

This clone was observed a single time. The CDR3 region is CASSAYSSTDTQYF. CDR3 nucleotides: TGTGCCAGCAGTGCTTACAGTAGCACAGATACGCAGTATTTT. The chain links TRBV2 to TRBJ2-3; D unresolved. CDR3 size: 14 residues. Germline V gives CDR1 SNHLY, CDR2 FYNNEI. Trimming stripped 4 bases from V and 0 bases from J, with 8 bases between.

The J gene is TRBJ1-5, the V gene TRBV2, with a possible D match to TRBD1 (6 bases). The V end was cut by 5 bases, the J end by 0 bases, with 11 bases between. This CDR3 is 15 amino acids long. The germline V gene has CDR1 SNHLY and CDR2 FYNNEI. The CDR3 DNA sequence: TGTGCCAGCAGTCGACAGGTCTATAGCAATCAGCCCCAGCATTTT. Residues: CASSRQVYSNQPQHF.

The CDR3 DNA sequence: TGTGCCATCAGTGAGAGAGGGTCGGGGGCCAACGTCCTGACTTTC. Encoded protein: CAISERGSGANVLTF. The rearrangement joins TRBV10-3 to TRBJ2-6, with D perhaps TRBD2 (5 bases). CDR1 and CDR2 (germline): ENHRY, SYGVKD. V lost 2 bases, J lost 4 bases, and 9 bases lay in between. The CDR3 sequence is 15 residues long.

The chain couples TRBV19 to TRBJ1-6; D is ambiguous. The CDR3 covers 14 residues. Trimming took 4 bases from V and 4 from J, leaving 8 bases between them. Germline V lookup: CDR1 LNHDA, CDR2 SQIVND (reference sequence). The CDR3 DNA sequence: TGTGCCAGTAGTAGTGACGGGTATAATTCACCCCTCCACTTT. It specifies CASSSDGYNSPLHF.

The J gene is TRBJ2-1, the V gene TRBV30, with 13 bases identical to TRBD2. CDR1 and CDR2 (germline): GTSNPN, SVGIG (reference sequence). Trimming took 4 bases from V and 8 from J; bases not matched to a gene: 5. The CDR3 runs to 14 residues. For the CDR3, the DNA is TGTGCCTGGAATGGACTAGCGGGAGCGGATGAGCAGTTCTTC. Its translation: CAWNGLAGADEQFF.

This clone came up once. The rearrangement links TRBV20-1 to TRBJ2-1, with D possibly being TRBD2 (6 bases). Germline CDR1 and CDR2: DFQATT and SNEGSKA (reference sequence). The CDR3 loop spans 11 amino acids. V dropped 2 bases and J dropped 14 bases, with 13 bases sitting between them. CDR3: CSARRLELEFF. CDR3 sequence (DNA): TGCAGTGCTAGAAGACTAGAGTTGGAGTTCTTC.